What follows are 31 T cell receptor beta chains derived from one specimen sequenced in a study of spatial heterogeneity in lung cancer. TCRdb re-called the 5' RACE reads through MiXCR, storing one row per CDR3 protein. The data contain tens of thousands of distinct CDR3 sequences, approximately 8.2% of them seen just once; the ten biggest clones take up less than 9%. The time point here: sample taken at primary tumor resection. Frozen PBMC, nontumor lung or tumor provided whole RNA, which was sequenced unsorted. Specimen: PBMCs, collected at surgery. The receptors shown here come from a male donor with early-stage non-small cell lung cancer.

Ten or more counts support this clonotype. This chain uses TRBV24-1 with TRBJ2-5, with D perhaps being TRBD1 or TRBD2 (5 bases each). Trimming left V 3 bases short and J 6 bases short, with 10 bases between. Germline V gene lookup returns CDR1 KGHDR and CDR2 SFDVKD. The CDR3 has 13 amino acids. The CDR3 reads CATSDSQGQTQYF. The CDR3 coding sequence is TGTGCCACCAGTGATAGTCAGGGACAGACCCAGTACTTC.

This rearrangement joins TRBV7-7 to TRBJ2-2; D is unresolved. The CDR3 consists of 14 residues. V was trimmed by 1 base and J by 0 bases, leaving 3 bases between them. Germline assignment: CDR1 SSHAT and CDR2 FNYEAQ (reference sequence). CDR3 residues: CASSLDANTGELFF. DNA for the CDR3: TGTGCCAGCAGCTTAGACGCGAACACCGGGGAGCTGTTTTTT.

This clonotype was seen only a few times. This chain connects TRBV28 to TRBJ2-1; D gene uncertain. From germline, CDR1 is MDHEN and CDR2 SYDVKM. The CDR3 covers 11 residues. The V end was cut by 8 bases, the J end by 0 bases, with 2 bases between. In DNA, the CDR3 is TGTGCCAGCGCCTCCTACAATGAGCAGTTCTTC. Its protein is CASASYNEQFF.

There are a few counts of this clonotype. The V call is TRBV12-3 or TRBV12-4, the J call TRBJ2-3, with D possibly TRBD1 on 6 matching bases. CDR3 size: 13 residues. Trimming removed 6 bases at V and 3 bases at J, with 10 bases between. The CDR3 nucleotides read TGTGCCAGCAGCCCCGGGACAACAGATACGCAGTATTTT. Translation gives CASSPGTTDTQYF.

This clonotype was seen repeatedly, ten times or more. CDR3 protein: CASSFGGTFYGYTF. CDR3 nucleotide sequence: TGTGCCAGCAGTTTCGGTGGTACCTTCTATGGCTACACCTTC. The chain links TRBV28 to TRBJ1-2; D not resolved. The CDR3 length is 14 residues. The germline V gene has CDR1 MDHEN and CDR2 SYDVKM. Deletions cut 3 bases from V and 4 bases from J, with 12 bases between.

The chain uses TRBV5-1 and TRBJ2-3; D remains ambiguous. This CDR3 has 13 amino acids. Germline V gene data show CDR1 as SGHRS and CDR2 as YFSETQ. V was cut by 4 bases and J by 0 bases, with 6 bases left in between. CDR3 region: CASSPLSTDTQYF. The CDR3 nucleotides read TGCGCCAGCAGCCCTCTGAGCACAGATACGCAGTATTTT.

In its sample, this clonotype was seen a few times. The chain joins TRBV20-1 to TRBJ1-2; D remains ambiguous. The CDR3 consists of 15 residues. CDR1 and CDR2 (germline): DFQATT, SNEGSKA (reference sequence). Deletions cut 1 base from V and 0 bases from J, with 12 bases between. The DNA for the CDR3 is TGCAGTGCTAGAGGCGCCGGTCCCACTAACTATGGCTACACCTTC. It is translated as CSARGAGPTNYGYTF.

This clonotype turned up a few times. The V and J genes are TRBV12-3 or TRBV12-4 and TRBJ2-1, with 8 bases matching TRBD2. The trim removed 1 base at V and 9 bases at J, leaving 8 bases unmatched. The length of the CDR3 is 15 residues. CDR3 sequence (DNA): TGTGCCAGCAGTTTAGGGGGACTAGGGGCTGCTGAGCAGTTCTTC. Protein sequence: CASSLGGLGAAEQFF.

This clonotype was recorded many times. V is TRBV4-2 and J is TRBJ2-1, with D tentatively TRBD2 (5 bases). The ends were cut back, 1 base at V and 0 bases at J, with 7 bases in the middle. This CDR3 has 15 amino acids. CDR1 and CDR2 from the germline V gene are LGHNA and YNFKEQ. CDR3 in DNA: TGTGCCAGCAGCCAAGCGGGGAGCTCCTACAATGAGCAGTTCTTC. Protein sequence: CASSQAGSSYNEQFF.

V usage is TRBV30 and J usage is TRBJ2-3, with 9 bases aligning to TRBD2. Trimming cost V 0 bases and J 2 bases; bases outside gene matches: 6. Germline V gene sequence: CDR1 GTSNPN, CDR2 SVGIG (reference sequence). The CDR3 sequence is 16 residues long. The CDR3 bases are TGTGCCTGGAGTGTACCTACTAGCGGGCTCACAGATACGCAGTATTTT. Amino acid sequence: CAWSVPTSGLTDTQYF. The complete variable domain, with remaining parts taken from reference TRBV30 and TRBJ2-3, reads SQTIHQWPATLVQPVGSPLSLECTVEGTSNPNLYWYRQAAGRGLQLLFYSVGIGQISSEVPQNLSASRPQDRQFILSSKKLLLSDSGFYLCAWSVPTSGLTDTQYFGPGTRLTVL.

This clonotype has more than one count but fewer than ten. The gene calls are TRBV7-8 and TRBJ2-7; possibly TRBD2 for D (5 bases). CDR1 SGHVS and CDR2 FQNEAQ come from the germline V gene. Trimming left V 1 base short and J 0 bases short, with 13 bases between. This CDR3 is built from 16 residues. DNA for the CDR3: TGTGCCAGCAGCTTAGTAGTTGGACGGGGCTCCTACGAGCAGTACTTC. It encodes CASSLVVGRGSYEQYF.

This clonotype is classed as medium-sized. This sequence joins TRBV7-2 and TRBJ2-3, with 7 positions matching TRBD2. Germline CDR1 and CDR2: SGHTA and FQGNSA. This CDR3 contains 14 residues. Unmatched junction bases numbered 1, after V lost 3 bases and J lost 1 base. The CDR3 loop is CASSLSGGTDTQYF. CDR3 in DNA: TGTGCCAGCAGCTTGAGCGGGGGCACAGATACGCAGTATTTT.

This clonotype was seen more than once but under ten times. The gene calls are TRBV2 and TRBJ2-2; D not certain. V lost 1 base and J lost 2, with 11 bases in between. This CDR3 is 16 amino acids long. CDR1 and CDR2 from the germline V gene are SNHLY and FYNNEI. This CDR3 is CASSEGSAGNTGELFF. The CDR3 bases are TGTGCCAGCAGTGAAGGATCGGCCGGTAACACCGGGGAGCTGTTTTTT.

This chain links TRBV24-1 with TRBJ2-1; tentatively, D is TRBD1 (6 bases). This CDR3 has 14 residues. Germline V gene lookup returns CDR1 KGHDR and CDR2 SFDVKD. V was pared by 7 bases and J by 0 bases, with 9 bases between. CDR3 sequence reads: CATRGAGSYNEQFF. The CDR3 DNA is TGTGCCACCAGGGGGGCGGGCTCCTACAATGAGCAGTTCTTC.

This clonotype was found many times. The chain links TRBV29-1 to TRBJ1-2; D is unresolved. The CDR3 extends over 12 amino acids. From germline, CDR1 is SQVTM and CDR2 ANQGSEA. In nucleotides, the CDR3 is TGCGGAGGTAGAGGGCCCAACTATGGCTACACCTTC. Translation: CGGRGPNYGYTF.

This clonotype has only a few counts. V usage is TRBV18 and J usage is TRBJ2-5; TRBD2 matches 10 bases. V was pared by 2 bases and J by 4 bases, with 7 bases of the junction left unmatched. CDR1 is KGHSH and CDR2 is LQKENI in the germline V gene. The CDR3 covers 16 residues. CDR3 DNA: TGTGCCAGCTCACCAGAGGCCAGCGGGGGGGCAGAGACCCAGTACTTC. Its protein product is CASSPEASGGAETQYF.

This chain connects TRBV29-1 to TRBJ2-5, with D possibly being TRBD1 (6 bases). The CDR3 loop spans 12 amino acids. Germline V gives CDR1 SQVTM, CDR2 ANQGSEA. Trimming pared 7 bases from V and 7 bases from J, leaving 16 bases between. This chain's CDR3 is CSGNPGDGTQYF. CDR3 in DNA: TGCAGCGGGAATCCAGGGGATGGGACCCAGTACTTC.

This clonotype was detected a few times. The V gene is TRBV6-2 or TRBV6-3, the J gene TRBJ2-5, with 9 bases matching TRBD2. The V and J ends lost 5 bases and 0 bases, in that order; junction bases with no gene match: 4. The CDR3 is 15 residues long. Looked up from germline, CDR1 is MNHEY and CDR2 is SVGEGT. The CDR3 DNA reads TGTGCCAGCAGTCGAGGACTAGCGAACCAAGAGACCCAGTACTTC. It encodes CASSRGLANQETQYF.

The V gene is TRBV3-1, the J gene TRBJ2-1; 7 nucleotides align to TRBD2. This CDR3 region has 12 residues. Germline values: CDR1 LGHDT, CDR2 YNNKEL (reference sequence). V trimming: 2 bases; J trimming: 9 bases; junction bases outside the gene matches: 1. The DNA for the CDR3 is TGTGCCAGCAGCCAAACGGGGGGTGAGCAGTTCTTC. It codes for CASSQTGGEQFF.

CDR3 amino acids: CASSSSGGGNEQFF. The CDR3 coding sequence is TGCGCCAGCAGCTCTAGCGGGGGAGGGAATGAGCAGTTCTTC. The chain employs TRBV5-1 and TRBJ2-1; TRBD2 agrees at 10 bases. The CDR3 covers 14 residues. V lost 3 bases, J lost 7 bases, and 4 bases stayed unmatched. Germline CDR1 reads SGHRS; CDR2 reads YFSETQ.

This clonotype appeared a few times. J is TRBJ1-5 and V is TRBV19, with D possibly matching TRBD1 (6 bases). Germline CDR1 is LNHDA and CDR2 is SQIVND (reference sequence). The CDR3 length is 16 residues. Trimming took 0 bases from V and 0 from J, leaving 9 bases between them. The CDR3: CASSIDPGHSNQPQHF. The DNA of the CDR3 is TGTGCCAGTAGTATAGACCCGGGACATAGCAATCAGCCCCAGCATTTT. The variable domain in full, completed from reference TRBV19 and TRBJ1-5, reads DGGITQSPKYLFRKEGQNVTLSCEQNLNHDAMYWYRQDPGQGLRLIYYSQIVNDFQKGDIAEGYSVSREKKESFPLTVTSAQKNPTAFYLCASSIDPGHSNQPQHFGDGTRLSIL.

The sample holds many counts of this clonotype. The gene calls are TRBV7-8 and TRBJ2-1, with D perhaps TRBD1 or TRBD2 (5 bases each). CDR1 and CDR2 (germline): SGHVS, FQNEAQ. The CDR3 consists of 16 residues. V dropped 5 bases and J dropped 4 bases, with 18 bases sitting between them. In DNA form, the CDR3 reads TGTGCCAGCAGCATCCAGACCCAGCGGACATACAATGAGCAGTTCTTC. Its translation: CASSIQTQRTYNEQFF.

The J gene is TRBJ1-3, the V gene TRBV5-6; D gene unclear. V was shortened by 0 bases and J by 0 bases, with 7 bases between the two germline ends. Germline V CDR1 and CDR2: SGHDT, YYEEEE. The CDR3 runs 15 residues. This chain's CDR3 is CASSLGPSSGNTIYF. The CDR3 bases are TGTGCCAGCAGCTTGGGCCCTAGCTCTGGAAACACCATATATTTT.

This clonotype showed up many times. The J gene is TRBJ1-6, the V gene TRBV9, with no clear D. Germline V gene data show CDR1 as SGDLS and CDR2 as YYNGEE. Trimming left V 4 bases short and J 5 bases short, with 13 bases between. The CDR3 extends over 15 amino acids. The CDR3 DNA is TGTGCCAGCAGCTCCCGGACCGATGATAATTCACCCCTCCACTTT. Translated, it gives CASSSRTDDNSPLHF.

V gene TRBV3-1 combines with J gene TRBJ2-7; D gene ambiguous. Germline loops: CDR1 LGHDT, CDR2 YNNKEL (reference sequence). Trimming cost V 1 base and J 3 bases, with 4 bases left between them. The length of the CDR3 is 12 residues. Written as DNA, the CDR3 is TGTGCCAGCAGCCAAGGATTCTACGAGCAGTACTTC. Translation: CASSQGFYEQYF.

There are many counts of this clonotype. This chain joins TRBV5-5 and TRBJ2-3; TRBD2 matches 8 bases. Germline V gene sequence: CDR1 SGHKS, CDR2 YYEKEE (reference sequence). J was trimmed by 3 bases and V by 5 bases; bases with no gene match: 11. The CDR3 is 16 amino acids. CDR3 protein: CASRPGLATLTDTQYF. CDR3 in DNA: TGTGCCAGCAGACCCGGACTAGCCACCCTTACAGATACGCAGTATTTT.

This clonotype was seen ten or more times. The V and J genes are TRBV3-1 and TRBJ1-5; D gene ambiguous. V lost 1 base and J lost 4, with 5 bases in between. CDR1 is LGHDT and CDR2 is YNNKEL in the germline V gene (reference sequence). This CDR3 has 13 residues. This CDR3 reads CASSQVGNQPQHF. CDR3 nucleotide sequence: TGTGCCAGCAGCCAAGTTGGGAATCAGCCCCAGCATTTT. The complete variable domain, with remaining parts taken from reference TRBV3-1 and TRBJ1-5, reads DTAVSQTPKYLVTQMGNDKSIKCEQNLGHDTMYWYKQDSKKFLKIMFSYNNKELIINETVPNRFSPKSPDKAHLNLHINSLELGDSAVYFCASSQVGNQPQHFGDGTRLSIL.

The table lists this clonotype with many counts. V usage is TRBV19 and J usage is TRBJ1-2; 9 bases are shared with TRBD1. This CDR3 is 18 amino acids long. After removal of 3 bases from V and 0 bases from J, the junction contained 11 bases not matched to a gene. In germline, CDR1 is LNHDA, CDR2 SQIVND (reference sequence). Written as DNA, the CDR3 is TGTGCCAGTAGTATCGGCAGAACAGGGGGCGCTTCTAACTATGGCTACACCTTC. As protein: CASSIGRTGGASNYGYTF.

To note about this clonotype: At one end the junction does not follow the germline gene, possibly because of a read error. The chain recombines TRBV7-9 with TRBJ2-1, with D unresolved. CDR1 and CDR2 from the germline V gene are SEHNR and FQNEAQ (reference sequence). The CDR3 loop spans 15 amino acids. The CDR3 loop is CSSSPRPSSYNEQFF. The CDR3 nucleotides are TGTTCCAGCAGCCCTCGACCTAGCTCCTACAATGAGCAGTTCTTC.

V gene TRBV29-1 combines with J gene TRBJ2-3, with 9 bases aligning to TRBD1. This CDR3 spans 12 amino acids. J lost 6 bases, V lost 7 bases, and 5 bases had no gene match. Germline values: CDR1 SQVTM, CDR2 ANQGSEA. Written as DNA, the CDR3 is TGCAGCGCCGGGACAGGGACGGATACGCAGTATTTT. Translation: CSAGTGTDTQYF.

This clonotype was seen a few times. The chain links TRBV9 to TRBJ1-4; perhaps TRBD1 as D (5 bases). The CDR3 length is 14 residues. CDR1 and CDR2 (germline): SGDLS, YYNGEE. The V end lost 0 bases, the J end lost 7 bases, and 10 bases lay between the germline ends. The CDR3 region has the DNA TGTGCCAGCAGCGTAGGGCAGGGTGGTGAAAAACTGTTTTTT. It specifies CASSVGQGGEKLFF.